This T cell receptor (beta chain) is from a study of blood T cell repertoires in COVID-19. The wider study: COVID-19 samples collected from the United States, Italy and Spain covered acute and convalescent phases.

V gave up 0 bases and J gave up 6 bases, with 3 bases separating them. Germline CDR1 reads ENHRY; CDR2 reads SYGVKD. CDR3 size: 12 residues. How the authors handled the data: Reference gene primer amplification in the assay estimated nucleated cell counts. The table came from immunoSEQ multiplex PCR; TCRdb's copy has only in-frame clones and leaves some out. V, J and clone size reflect that table, while D and trimming were determined from the DNA. The repertoire holds roughly 160,000 clones, with roughly 85% as singletons. This sequence was found in a woman of 80 years or more with acute or convalescent COVID-19. Input material: peripheral blood. The genes are TRBV10-3 and TRBJ1-5, with unresolved D. The CDR3 DNA sequence: TGTGCCATCAGTGAGTCGGCTCAGCCCCAGCATTTT. Amino acids: CAISESAQPQHF.